One sample yielded the 15 T cell receptor beta chains listed below, sequenced in a study of T cell responses to AZD1222 COVID-19 vaccine. Generated by immunoSEQ multiplex PCR, the TCRdb table keeps only in-frame clones and is missing some. Of 150,000 to 200,000 clones listed, about 91% are singletons. This sample comprised peripheral blood, obtained on day 0 of AZD1222 vaccination. The receptor set was obtained from an adult in good health.

This clone was seen a few times. The chain joins TRBV6-5 to TRBJ1-1; D not resolved. There are 15 residues in the CDR3. Germline V gene sequence: CDR1 MNHEY, CDR2 SVGAGI. The V gene lost 5 bases and the J gene lost 1 base, with 14 bases spanning the gap. The CDR3 spells CASSPRTEGNTEAFF. The CDR3 region has the DNA TGTGCCAGCAGTCCGAGGACCGAGGGGAACACTGAAGCTTTCTTT.

This chain joins TRBV15 and TRBJ1-6, with D perhaps TRBD1 (5 bases). Looked up from germline, CDR1 is LNHNV and CDR2 is YYDKDF (reference sequence). CDR3 length equals 16 residues. V was shortened by 5 bases and J by 0 bases, with 11 bases between the two germline ends. The CDR3 DNA reads as TGTGCCACCAGCCCCGGGGCTAGCTCCTATAATTCACCCCTCCACTTT. Protein: CATSPGASSYNSPLHF.

This chain's CDR3 is CASSPTGTNTEAFF. The CDR3 DNA follows: TGTGCCAGCAGCCCGACAGGGACGAACACTGAAGCTTTCTTT. This sequence joins TRBV27 and TRBJ1-1; 7 bases are a match to TRBD1. The germline V gene has CDR1 MNHEY and CDR2 SMNVEV (reference sequence). V lost 6 bases and J lost 1; bases outside the gene matches: 5. The CDR3 is 14 residues long.

This chain uses TRBV7-9 with TRBJ2-1; perhaps TRBD2 as D (6 bases). Trimming stripped 5 bases from V and 0 bases from J, with 11 bases between. There are 15 residues in the CDR3. Germline assignment: CDR1 SEHNR and CDR2 FQNEAQ (reference sequence). CDR3 DNA: TGTGCCAGCAGCCCCGCGGGGAACTCCTACAATGAGCAGTTCTTC. This codes for CASSPAGNSYNEQFF.

The V call is TRBV14, the J call TRBJ2-3, with D perhaps given as TRBD1 or TRBD2 (5 bases each). This CDR3 is built from 15 residues. V was pared by 2 bases and J by 1 base, with 10 bases between. Germline CDR1 is SGHDN and CDR2 is FVKESK. The CDR3 reads CASSQQVGRTDTQYF. Written as DNA, the CDR3 is TGTGCCAGCAGCCAACAGGTGGGACGCACAGATACGCAGTATTTT.

The chain couples TRBV12-3 or TRBV12-4 to TRBJ2-2; the D gene is possibly TRBD1 (6 bases). The V end was cut by 6 bases, the J end by 7 bases, with 9 bases between. The CDR3 has 12 amino acids. CDR3 loop: CASSRGIGELFF. The CDR3 nucleotides are TGTGCCAGCAGCAGGGGCATCGGGGAGCTGTTTTTT.

The chain joins TRBV5-1 to TRBJ1-3; D remains ambiguous. The V gene's germline CDR1 is SGHRS and CDR2 YFSETQ. Trimming took off 0 bases at V and 0 bases at J, with 10 bases between the two ends. CDR3 length: 16 amino acids. The CDR3 sequence is CASSLEGPSSGNTIYF. CDR3 DNA: TGCGCCAGCAGCTTGGAAGGCCCGAGCTCTGGAAACACCATATATTTT.

The V call is TRBV7-2, the J call TRBJ1-3; unclear D gene. Trimming stripped 2 bases from V and 0 bases from J, with 14 bases between. Germline V CDR1 and CDR2: SGHTA, FQGNSA. The length of the CDR3 is 17 residues. CDR3 amino acids: CASSLSPFLSSGNTIYF. DNA for the CDR3: TGTGCCAGCAGCTTATCCCCATTTCTGTCCTCTGGAAACACCATATATTTT.

This chain connects TRBV30 to TRBJ2-7; no firm D call. Trimming left V 3 bases short and J 9 bases short, with 15 bases between. The CDR3 loop spans 12 amino acids. Looked up from germline, CDR1 is GTSNPN and CDR2 is SVGIG (reference sequence). For the CDR3, the DNA is TGTGCCTGGAGAGTGACTGGCGGACGGCAGTACTTC. Protein sequence: CAWRVTGGRQYF.

The chain employs TRBV5-4 and TRBJ1-2; no definite D call. Deletions cut 4 bases from V and 7 bases from J, with 11 bases between. Germline values: CDR1 SGHNT, CDR2 YYREEE (reference sequence). There are 12 residues in the CDR3. In DNA form, the CDR3 reads TGTGCCAGCAGCCCGTCGGGGAGTGGCTACACCTTC. Translation gives CASSPSGSGYTF.

The chain joins TRBV5-1 to TRBJ1-2; 7 nucleotides match TRBD1. This CDR3 is 12 amino acids long. Germline V gene data show CDR1 as SGHRS and CDR2 as YFSETQ. The V gene end was trimmed by 4 bases and the J gene end by 8 bases; junction bases not matched to a gene: 5. DNA of the CDR3: TGCGCCAGCAGCATAAACAGGGGAGGCTACACCTTC. Translating gives CASSINRGGYTF.

This chain joins TRBV2 and TRBJ1-2, with a possible D match to TRBD1 (5 bases). The CDR3 has 15 amino acids. The V end lost 2 bases, the J end lost 6 bases, and 16 bases lay between the germline ends. The germline V gene encodes CDR1 SNHLY and CDR2 FYNNEI. For the CDR3, the DNA is TGTGCCAGCAGTGAATTGGGGGTTTCCGCGGATGGCTACACCTTC. Encoded protein: CASSELGVSADGYTF.

The genes are TRBV24-1 and TRBJ1-2; D not resolved. This CDR3 region has 14 residues. Trimming shortened V by 5 bases and J by 7 bases, and 16 bases separated the two germline ends. Germline loops: CDR1 KGHDR, CDR2 SFDVKD. The CDR3, as DNA: TGTGCCACCAGTGGCCCTCAGGATTTTGGTGGCTACACCTTC. Its translation: CATSGPQDFGGYTF.

This chain links TRBV6-5 with TRBJ1-6; D uncertain. Germline V CDR1 and CDR2: MNHEY, SVGAGI. Between the trimmed V and J ends, which lost 4 bases and 8 bases, there was a span of 15 bases. This CDR3 spans 15 amino acids. The CDR3 spells CASSSNSWDYSPLHF. The CDR3 DNA reads as TGTGCCAGCAGTTCTAACTCCTGGGATTATTCACCCCTCCACTTT.

As concerns this clone: This same CDR3 is encoded by further DNA sequences in the sample. This chain uses TRBV2 with TRBJ2-7, with D possibly called TRBD1 or TRBD2 (5 bases each). V was trimmed by 4 bases and J by 0 bases, leaving 10 bases between them. The CDR3 is 14 amino acids. Germline CDR1 is SNHLY and CDR2 is FYNNEI. CDR3 region: CASSGGSLSYEQYF. Written as DNA, the CDR3 is TGTGCCAGCAGTGGGGGGTCCCTCTCCTACGAGCAGTACTTC.